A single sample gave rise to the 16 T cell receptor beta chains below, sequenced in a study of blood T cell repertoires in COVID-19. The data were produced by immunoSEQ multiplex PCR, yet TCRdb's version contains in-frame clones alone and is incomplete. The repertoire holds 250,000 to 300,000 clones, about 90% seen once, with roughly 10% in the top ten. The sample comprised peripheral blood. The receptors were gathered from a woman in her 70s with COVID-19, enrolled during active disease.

Here the CDR3 reads CASSFLTGKYF. For the CDR3, the DNA is TGTGCCAGCAGTTTTTTAACAGGGAAATACTTC. The chain combines TRBV28 with TRBJ2-7, with D possibly matching TRBD1 (6 bases). V lost 3 bases to trimming and J lost 13 bases, with 13 bases between them. Germline values: CDR1 MDHEN, CDR2 SYDVKM. The CDR3 loop spans 11 amino acids. Full variable domain (outside the CDR3, taken from reference TRBV28 and TRBJ2-7): DVKVTQSSRYLVKRTGEKVFLECVQDMDHENMFWYRQDPGLGLRLIYFSYDVKMKEKGDIPEGYSVSREKKERFSLILESASTNQTSMYLCASSFLTGKYFGPGTRLTVT.

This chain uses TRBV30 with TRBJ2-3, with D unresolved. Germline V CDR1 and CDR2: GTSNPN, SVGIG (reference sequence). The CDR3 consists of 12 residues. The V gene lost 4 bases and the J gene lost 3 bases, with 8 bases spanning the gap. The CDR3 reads CAWNEETDTQYF. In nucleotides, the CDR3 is TGTGCCTGGAATGAGGAGACAGATACGCAGTATTTT. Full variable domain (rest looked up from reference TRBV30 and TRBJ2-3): SQTIHQWPATLVQPVGSPLSLECTVEGTSNPNLYWYRQAAGRGLQLLFYSVGIGQISSEVPQNLSASRPQDRQFILSSKKLLLSDSGFYLCAWNEETDTQYFGPGTRLTVL.

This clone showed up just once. This CDR3 is CASSSRGATEAFF. For the CDR3, the DNA is TGTGCCAGCAGCTCCCGGGGGGCCACTGAAGCTTTCTTT. This chain links TRBV7-9 with TRBJ1-1; tentative D call: TRBD1 (6 bases). Trimming removed 4 bases from V and 4 bases from J, with 10 bases in between. CDR3 size: 13 residues. Per the germline V gene, CDR1 is SEHNR and CDR2 is FQNEAQ (reference sequence).

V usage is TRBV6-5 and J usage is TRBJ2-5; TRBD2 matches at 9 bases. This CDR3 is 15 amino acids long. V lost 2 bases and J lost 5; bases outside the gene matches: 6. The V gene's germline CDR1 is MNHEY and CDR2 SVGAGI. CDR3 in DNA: TGTGCCAGCAGTTACCGGCGGGAGGGCCGGGAGACCCAGTACTTC. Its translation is CASSYRREGRETQYF.

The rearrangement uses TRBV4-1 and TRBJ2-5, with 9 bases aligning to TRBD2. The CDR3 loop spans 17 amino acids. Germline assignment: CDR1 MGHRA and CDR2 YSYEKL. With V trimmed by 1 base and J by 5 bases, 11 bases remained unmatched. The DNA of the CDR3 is TGCGCCAGCAGCCAAGGTGTGATAGCGGGAGAGTCGGAGACCCAGTACTTC. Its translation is CASSQGVIAGESETQYF.

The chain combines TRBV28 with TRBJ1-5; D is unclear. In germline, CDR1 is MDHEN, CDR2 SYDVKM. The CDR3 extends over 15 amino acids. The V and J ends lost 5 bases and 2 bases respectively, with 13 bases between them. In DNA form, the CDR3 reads TGTGCCAGCAGTCCCGCGTTGGTGGGCAATCAGCCCCAGCATTTT. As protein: CASSPALVGNQPQHF.

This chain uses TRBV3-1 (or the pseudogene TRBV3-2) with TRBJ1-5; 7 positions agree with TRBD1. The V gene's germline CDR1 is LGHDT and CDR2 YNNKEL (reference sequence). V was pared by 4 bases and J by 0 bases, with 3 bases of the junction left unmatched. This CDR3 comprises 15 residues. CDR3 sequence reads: CASSRGTDSNQPQHF. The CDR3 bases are TGTGCCAGCAGCCGAGGGACAGATAGCAATCAGCCCCAGCATTTT.

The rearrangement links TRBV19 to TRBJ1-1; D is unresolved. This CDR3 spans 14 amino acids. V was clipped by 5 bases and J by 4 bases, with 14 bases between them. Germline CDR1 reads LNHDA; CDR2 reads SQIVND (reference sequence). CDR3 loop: CASSPLLGSTEAFF. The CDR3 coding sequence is TGTGCCAGTAGTCCACTACTGGGGAGCACTGAAGCTTTCTTT.

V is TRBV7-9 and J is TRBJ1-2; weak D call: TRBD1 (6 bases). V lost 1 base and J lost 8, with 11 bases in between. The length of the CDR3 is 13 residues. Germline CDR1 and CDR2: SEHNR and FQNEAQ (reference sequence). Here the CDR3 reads CASSLDRVGGYTF. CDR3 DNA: TGTGCCAGCAGCTTAGACAGGGTTGGCGGCTACACCTTC.

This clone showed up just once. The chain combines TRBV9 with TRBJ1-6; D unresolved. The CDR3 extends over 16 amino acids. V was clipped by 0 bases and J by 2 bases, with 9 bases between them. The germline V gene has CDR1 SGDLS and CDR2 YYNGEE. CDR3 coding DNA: TGTGCCAGCAGCGTAGGGCCGAGGGCCTATAATTCACCCCTCCACTTT. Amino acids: CASSVGPRAYNSPLHF.

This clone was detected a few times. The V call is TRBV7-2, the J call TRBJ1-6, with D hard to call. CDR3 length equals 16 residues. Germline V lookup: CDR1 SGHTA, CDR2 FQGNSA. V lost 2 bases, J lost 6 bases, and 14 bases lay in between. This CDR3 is CASSLLPGSGNSPLHF. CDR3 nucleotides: TGTGCCAGCAGCTTACTACCGGGCAGCGGTAATTCACCCCTCCACTTT. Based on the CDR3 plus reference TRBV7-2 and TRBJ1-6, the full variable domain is GAGVSQSPSNKVTEKGKDVELRCDPISGHTALYWYRQSLGQGLEFLIYFQGNSAPDKSGLPSDRFSAERTGGSVSTLTIQRTQQEDSAVYLCASSLLPGSGNSPLHFGNGTRLTVT.

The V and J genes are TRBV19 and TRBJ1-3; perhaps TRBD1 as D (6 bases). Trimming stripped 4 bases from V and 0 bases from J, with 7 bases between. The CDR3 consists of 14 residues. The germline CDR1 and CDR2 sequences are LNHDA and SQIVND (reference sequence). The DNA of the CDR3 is TGTGCCAGTAGTACAGGGGTCTCTGGAAACACCATATATTTT. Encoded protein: CASSTGVSGNTIYF.

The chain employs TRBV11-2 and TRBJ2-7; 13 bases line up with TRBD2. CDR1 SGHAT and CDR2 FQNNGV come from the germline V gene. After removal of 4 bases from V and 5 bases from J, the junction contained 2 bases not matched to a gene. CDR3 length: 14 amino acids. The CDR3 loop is CASSSGLAGNEQYF. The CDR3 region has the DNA TGTGCCAGCAGCTCGGGACTAGCGGGAAACGAGCAGTACTTC.

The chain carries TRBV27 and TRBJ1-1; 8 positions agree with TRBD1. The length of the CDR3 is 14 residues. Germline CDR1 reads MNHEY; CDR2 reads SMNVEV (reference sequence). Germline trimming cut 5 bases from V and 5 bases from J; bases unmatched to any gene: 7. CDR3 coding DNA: TGTGCCAGCAGTCTCGACAGGGGTAATACTGAAGCTTTCTTT. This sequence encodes CASSLDRGNTEAFF.

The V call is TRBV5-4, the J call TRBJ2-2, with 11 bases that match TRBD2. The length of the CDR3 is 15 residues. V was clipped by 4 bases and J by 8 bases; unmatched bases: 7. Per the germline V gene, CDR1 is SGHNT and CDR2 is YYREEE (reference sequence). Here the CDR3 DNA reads TGTGCCAGCAGCCCTGGGCTAGCGGGAGGAGGGGAGCTGTTTTTT. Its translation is CASSPGLAGGGELFF.

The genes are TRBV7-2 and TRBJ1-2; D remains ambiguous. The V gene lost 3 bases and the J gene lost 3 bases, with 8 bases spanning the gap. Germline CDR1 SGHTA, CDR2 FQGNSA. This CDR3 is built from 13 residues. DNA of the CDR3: TGTGCCAGCAGCTTGGGAGTTGACTATGGCTACACCTTC. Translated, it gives CASSLGVDYGYTF.